The T cell receptor beta chain described here comes from a study of T cells in Graves' hyperthyroidism and ophthalmopathy. For the study at large: Peripheral blood was taken when the disease was first diagnosed, before any treatment began.

V lost 3 bases to trimming and J lost 5 bases, with 12 bases between them. There are 14 residues in the CDR3. The germline CDR1 and CDR2 sequences are KGHDR and SFDVKD. Diagnoses were established using clinical symptoms, serum thyroxine and TRAb, thyroid ultrasound and orbital computed tomography. Researchers took RNA transcripts and amplified the TCR beta CDR3 regions from them. The HTBI primer set served for first-round RT-PCR of the TCR CDR3. Via MiXCR, TCRdb re-called the multiplex PCR reads, giving one row per CDR3 protein. The data show 300,000 to 350,000 distinct CDR3 sequences, about 15% seen once.

This clonotype was obtained from a young woman with Graves' hyperthyroidism. The V and J genes are TRBV24-1 and TRBJ2-5, with D possibly being TRBD1 (5 bases). Sample: blood. The CDR3 sequence: CATSDSRVTETQYF. Here the CDR3 DNA reads TGTGCCACCAGTGATAGCAGGGTAACCGAGACCCAGTACTTC.